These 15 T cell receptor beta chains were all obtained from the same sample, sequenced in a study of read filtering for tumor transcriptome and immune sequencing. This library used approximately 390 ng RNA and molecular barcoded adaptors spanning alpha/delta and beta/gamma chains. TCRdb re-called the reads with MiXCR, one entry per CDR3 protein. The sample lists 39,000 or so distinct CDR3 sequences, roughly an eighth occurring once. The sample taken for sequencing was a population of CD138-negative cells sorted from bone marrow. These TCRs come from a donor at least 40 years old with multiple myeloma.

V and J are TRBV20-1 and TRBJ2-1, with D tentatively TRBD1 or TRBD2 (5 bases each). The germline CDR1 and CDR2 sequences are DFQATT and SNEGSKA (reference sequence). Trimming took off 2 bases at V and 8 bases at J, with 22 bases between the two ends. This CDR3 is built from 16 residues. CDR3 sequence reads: CSARPSARGADDEQFF. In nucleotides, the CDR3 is TGCAGTGCTAGACCCTCGGCGAGGGGAGCTGACGATGAGCAGTTCTTC.

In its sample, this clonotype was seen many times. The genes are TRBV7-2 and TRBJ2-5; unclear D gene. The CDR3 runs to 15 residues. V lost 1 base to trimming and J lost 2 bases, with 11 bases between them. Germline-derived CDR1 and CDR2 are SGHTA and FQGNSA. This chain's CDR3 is CASSLGPIIQETQYF. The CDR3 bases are TGTGCCAGCAGCTTAGGACCGATAATACAAGAGACCCAGTACTTC.

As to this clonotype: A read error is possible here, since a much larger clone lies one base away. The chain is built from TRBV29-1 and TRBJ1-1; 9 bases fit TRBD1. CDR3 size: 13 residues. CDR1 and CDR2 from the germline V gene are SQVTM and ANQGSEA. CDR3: CSVKQGAGTGAFF. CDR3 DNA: TGCAGCGTCAAACAGGGGGCTGGAACTGGAGCTTTCTTT.

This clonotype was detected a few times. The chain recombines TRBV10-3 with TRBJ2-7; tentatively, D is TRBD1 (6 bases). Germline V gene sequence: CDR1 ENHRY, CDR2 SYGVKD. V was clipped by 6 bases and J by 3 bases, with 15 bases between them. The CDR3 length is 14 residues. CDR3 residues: CAISSTPGDYEQYF. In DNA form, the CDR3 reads TGTGCCATCAGCTCTACCCCAGGGGACTACGAGCAGTACTTC.

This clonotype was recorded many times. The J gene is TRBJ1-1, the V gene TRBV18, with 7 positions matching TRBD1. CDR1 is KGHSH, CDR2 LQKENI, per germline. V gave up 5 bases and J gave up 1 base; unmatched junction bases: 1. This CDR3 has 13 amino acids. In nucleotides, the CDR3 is TGTGCCAGCTCAGGGGACAGGAACACTGAAGCTTTCTTT. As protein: CASSGDRNTEAFF.

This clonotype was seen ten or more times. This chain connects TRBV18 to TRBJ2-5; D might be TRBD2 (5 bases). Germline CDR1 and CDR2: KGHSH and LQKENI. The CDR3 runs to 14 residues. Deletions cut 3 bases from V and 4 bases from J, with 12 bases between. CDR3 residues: CASSPSDEGETQYF. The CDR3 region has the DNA TGTGCCAGCTCACCTAGCGATGAGGGAGAGACCCAGTACTTC.

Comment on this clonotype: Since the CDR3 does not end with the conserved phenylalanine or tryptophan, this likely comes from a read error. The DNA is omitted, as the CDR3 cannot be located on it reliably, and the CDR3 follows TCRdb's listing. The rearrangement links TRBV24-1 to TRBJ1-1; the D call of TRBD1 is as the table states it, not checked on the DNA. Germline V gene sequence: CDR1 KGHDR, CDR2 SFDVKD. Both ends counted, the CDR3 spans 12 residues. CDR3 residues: CATSDLQGVRSL.

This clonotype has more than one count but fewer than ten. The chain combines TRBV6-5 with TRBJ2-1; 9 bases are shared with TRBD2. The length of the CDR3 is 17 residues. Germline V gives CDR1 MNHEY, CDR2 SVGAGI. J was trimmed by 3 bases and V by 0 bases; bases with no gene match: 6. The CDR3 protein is CASSYSGTSSLYNEQFF. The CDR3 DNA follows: TGTGCCAGCAGTTACTCGGGGACTAGCAGCCTCTACAATGAGCAGTTCTTC.

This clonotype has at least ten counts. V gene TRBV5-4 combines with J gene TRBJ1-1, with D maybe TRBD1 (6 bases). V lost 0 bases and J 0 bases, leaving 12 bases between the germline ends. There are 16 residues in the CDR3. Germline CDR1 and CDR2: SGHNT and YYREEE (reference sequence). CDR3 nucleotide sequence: TGTGCCAGCAGCTTGGATGGGGGCTCATTGAACACTGAAGCTTTCTTT. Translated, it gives CASSLDGGSLNTEAFF.

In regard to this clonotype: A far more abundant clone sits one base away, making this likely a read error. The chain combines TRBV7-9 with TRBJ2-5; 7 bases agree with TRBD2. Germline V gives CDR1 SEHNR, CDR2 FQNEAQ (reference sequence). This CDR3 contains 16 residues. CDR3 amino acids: CASSLPFGTNQEAQYF. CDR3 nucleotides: TGTGCCAGCAGCCTACCCTTCGGGACTAACCAAGAGGCCCAGTACTTC. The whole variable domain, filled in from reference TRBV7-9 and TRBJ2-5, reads DTGVSQNPRHKITKRGQNVTFRCDPISEHNRLYWYRQTLGQGPEFLTYFQNEAQLEKSRLLSDRFSAERPKGSFSTLEIQRTEQGDSAMYLCASSLPFGTNQEAQYFGPGTRLLVL.

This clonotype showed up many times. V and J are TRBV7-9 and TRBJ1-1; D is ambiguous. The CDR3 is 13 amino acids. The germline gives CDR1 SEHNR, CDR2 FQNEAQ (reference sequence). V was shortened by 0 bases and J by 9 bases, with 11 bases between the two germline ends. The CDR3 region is CASSLAIYGQAFF. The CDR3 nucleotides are TGTGCCAGCAGCTTAGCGATTTACGGACAAGCTTTCTTT. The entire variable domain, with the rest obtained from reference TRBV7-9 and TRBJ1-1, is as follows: DTGVSQNPRHKITKRGQNVTFRCDPISEHNRLYWYRQTLGQGPEFLTYFQNEAQLEKSRLLSDRFSAERPKGSFSTLEIQRTEQGDSAMYLCASSLAIYGQAFFGQGTRLTVV.

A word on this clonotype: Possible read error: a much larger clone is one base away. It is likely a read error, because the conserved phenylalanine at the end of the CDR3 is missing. The CDR3 sequence: CSVKEGAPETQYL. The DNA of the CDR3 is TGCAGTGTCAAGGAGGGGGCGCCAGAGACCCAGTACCTC. The chain joins TRBV20-1 to TRBJ2-5; tentatively, D is TRBD1 (7 bases). Germline lookup yields CDR1 DFQATT and CDR2 SNEGSKA (reference sequence). The CDR3 totals 13 residues. Trimming took 7 bases from V and 4 from J, leaving 16 bases between them.

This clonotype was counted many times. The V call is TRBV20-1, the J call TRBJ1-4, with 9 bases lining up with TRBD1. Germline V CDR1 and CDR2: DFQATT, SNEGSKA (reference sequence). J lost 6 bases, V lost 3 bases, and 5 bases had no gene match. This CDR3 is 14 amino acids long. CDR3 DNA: TGCAGTGCTAGGCCGGGACAGGGCGATGAAAAACTGTTTTTT. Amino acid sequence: CSARPGQGDEKLFF.

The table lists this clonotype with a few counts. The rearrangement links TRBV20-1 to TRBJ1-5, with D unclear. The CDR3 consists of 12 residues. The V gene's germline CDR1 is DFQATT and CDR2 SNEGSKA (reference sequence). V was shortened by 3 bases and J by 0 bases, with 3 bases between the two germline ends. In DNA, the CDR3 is TGCAGTGCTAGGTATAGCAATCAGCCCCAGCATTTT. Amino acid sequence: CSARYSNQPQHF.

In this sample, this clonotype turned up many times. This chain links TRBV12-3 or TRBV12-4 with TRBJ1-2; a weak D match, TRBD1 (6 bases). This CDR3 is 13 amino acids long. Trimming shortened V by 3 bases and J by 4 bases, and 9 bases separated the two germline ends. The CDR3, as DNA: TGTGCCAGCAGTTTCGGACAGTCCTATGGCTACACCTTC. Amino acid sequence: CASSFGQSYGYTF.